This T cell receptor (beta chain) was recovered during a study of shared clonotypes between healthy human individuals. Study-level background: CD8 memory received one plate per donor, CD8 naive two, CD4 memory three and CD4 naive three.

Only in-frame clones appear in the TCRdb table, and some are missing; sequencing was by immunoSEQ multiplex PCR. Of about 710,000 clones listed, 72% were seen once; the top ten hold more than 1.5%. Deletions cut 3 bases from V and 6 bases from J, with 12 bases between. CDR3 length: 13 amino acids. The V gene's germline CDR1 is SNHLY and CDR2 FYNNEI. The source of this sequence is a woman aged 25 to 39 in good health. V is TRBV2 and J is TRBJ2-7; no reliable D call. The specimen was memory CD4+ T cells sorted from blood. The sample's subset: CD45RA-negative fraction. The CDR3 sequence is CASSDRPSGEQYF. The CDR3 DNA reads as TGTGCCAGCAGTGACAGACCTTCGGGCGAGCAGTACTTC. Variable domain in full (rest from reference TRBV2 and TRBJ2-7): EPEVTQTPSHQVTQMGQEVILRCVPISNHLYFYWYRQILGQKVEFLVSFYNNEISEKSEIFDDQFSVERPDGSNFTLKIRSTKLEDSAMYFCASSDRPSGEQYFGPGTRLTVT.